A single sample is the source of the 17 T cell receptor beta chains below, sequenced in a study of low-dose radiotherapy and immunotherapy resistance in tumors. The time point is: before trial treatment. First-strand cDNA relied on TRAV- and TRBV-specific primers spanning alpha and beta chains. A constant-region primer paired with the V-primer adapter amplified TCRs over about 19 PCR cycles. TCRdb recomputed calls from the reads with MiXCR, one row per CDR3 protein. The table records tens of thousands of distinct CDR3 sequences, around 27% of them present only once. Here the sequenced sample was PBMCs, taken before treatment. These receptors came from a male donor with rectosigmoid adenocarcinoma.

This clonotype was recorded many times. The rearrangement joins TRBV20-1 to TRBJ2-3, with D possibly being TRBD2 (6 bases). This CDR3 contains 15 residues. Germline V gene data show CDR1 as DFQATT and CDR2 as SNEGSKA (reference sequence). With 6 bases removed from V and 3 bases from J, the gap between germline ends came to 19 bases. Written as DNA, the CDR3 is TGCAGTGCCCGGGGTCAGGGACGGGAGACAGATACGCAGTATTTT. This encodes CSARGQGRETDTQYF.

This clonotype was recorded at least ten times. The CDR3 loop is CASSPGTANTEAFF. DNA for the CDR3: TGTGCCAGCAGTCCCGGGACAGCCAACACTGAAGCTTTCTTT. The chain recombines TRBV27 with TRBJ1-1, with 7 bases aligning to TRBD1. CDR3 length equals 14 residues. Germline V CDR1 and CDR2: MNHEY, SMNVEV (reference sequence). The junction had 5 bases not matched to a gene; V was cut back by 5 bases and J by 2 bases.

About this clonotype: Since a far larger clone is one base different, this is likely a read error. The gene calls are TRBV26 and TRBJ2-3; the DNA was not compared with TRBD2, the D call given in the table. TRBV26 is listed as a pseudogene. The CDR3 extends over 14 amino acids. CDR3 in amino acids: CASSSGLGAGTQYF. The CDR3 DNA reads as TGTGCCAGCAGTTCGGGACTAGGGGCAGGTACGCAGTATTTT.

Many counts were recorded for this clonotype. The gene calls are TRBV2 and TRBJ2-1, with 9 bases that match TRBD2. V shed 3 bases and J 0 bases; nucleotides not matched to a gene: 6. This CDR3 contains 17 residues. Per germline, CDR1 SNHLY and CDR2 FYNNEI. Written as DNA, the CDR3 is TGTGCCAGCAGTGAGACAGCGGGGGGACGCTCCTACAATGAGCAGTTCTTC. Amino acids: CASSETAGGRSYNEQFF.

This clonotype appeared a single time. The rearrangement uses TRBV29-1 and TRBJ1-1; D not resolved. The CDR3 extends over 13 amino acids. Trimming took 7 bases from V and 5 from J, leaving 17 bases between them. CDR1 and CDR2 (germline): SQVTM, ANQGSEA. The CDR3 is CSALSGAGTEAFF. The CDR3 bases are TGCAGCGCTCTGAGTGGTGCGGGGACTGAAGCTTTCTTT.

This clonotype was counted at least ten times. The V call is TRBV6-2 or TRBV6-3, the J call TRBJ2-1; 7 bases agree with TRBD1. Germline V gives CDR1 MNHEY, CDR2 SVGEGT. With V trimmed by 4 bases and J by 8 bases, 11 bases remained unmatched. The CDR3 has 15 residues. The CDR3 nucleotides read TGTGCCAGCAGTTCCCTCCTTGGACAGGCTCATGAGCAGTTCTTC. Protein product: CASSSLLGQAHEQFF.

This clonotype was seen repeatedly, ten times or more. CDR3 sequence (DNA): TGTGCCAGCAGCTTACGGACAGGGCGGTTGGGGGAGACCCAGTACTTC. This encodes CASSLRTGRLGETQYF. The chain employs TRBV7-3 and TRBJ2-5; 8 nucleotides line up with TRBD1. Unmatched junction bases numbered 10, after V lost 2 bases and J lost 5 bases. This CDR3 has 16 residues. Germline V gene lookup returns CDR1 SGHTA and CDR2 FQGTGA.

This clonotype was detected ten times or more. The chain joins TRBV6-6 to TRBJ2-7; the D is unclear. Trimming shortened V by 8 bases and J by 2 bases, and 10 bases separated the two germline ends. Germline CDR1 MNHNY, CDR2 SVGAGI (reference sequence). The length of the CDR3 is 12 residues. DNA for the CDR3: TGTGCCAGCGAGGATTTTGCCTACGAGCAGTACTTC. Translation: CASEDFAYEQYF.

This clonotype was seen at least ten times. The chain joins TRBV19 to TRBJ1-1; D remains unclear. Germline CDR1 is LNHDA and CDR2 is SQIVND (reference sequence). This CDR3 spans 12 amino acids. Trimming shortened V by 5 bases and J by 7 bases, and 11 bases separated the two germline ends. CDR3 coding DNA: TGTGCCAGTAGTTTAGGACTGGATGAAGCTTTCTTT. Translation: CASSLGLDEAFF.

The table lists this clonotype with many counts. CDR3 in amino acids: CASSLRLEQFF. Here the CDR3 DNA reads TGTGCCAGCAGCCTTAGACTCGAGCAGTTCTTC. This chain uses TRBV6-2 or TRBV6-3 with TRBJ2-1; D not resolved. The CDR3 runs 11 residues. CDR1 MNHEY and CDR2 SVGEGT come from the germline V gene. Deletions cut 6 bases from V and 10 bases from J, with 10 bases between.

This clonotype was observed at least ten times. The rearrangement joins TRBV30 to TRBJ1-2; D is undetermined. The CDR3 has 13 amino acids. Germline V gives CDR1 GTSNPN, CDR2 SVGIG (reference sequence). Trimming removed 2 bases at V and 1 base at J, with 8 bases between. CDR3 nucleotides: TGTGCCTGGAGTCTTGAGCGTAACTATGGCTACACCTTC. Amino acids: CAWSLERNYGYTF.

This clonotype was found many times. The gene calls are TRBV19 and TRBJ1-5, with D hard to call. The length of the CDR3 is 15 residues. The V and J ends lost 5 bases and 3 bases respectively, with 14 bases between them. Germline V CDR1 and CDR2: LNHDA, SQIVND (reference sequence). CDR3 coding DNA: TGTGCCAGTAGTCTCGGACGGGTGAACAATCAGCCCCAGCATTTT. This translates into CASSLGRVNNQPQHF.

The table lists this clonotype with many counts. The V gene is TRBV7-9, the J gene TRBJ2-4; D is possibly TRBD1 or TRBD2 (6 bases each). Trimming took 2 bases from V and 0 from J, leaving 11 bases between them. This CDR3 contains 16 residues. Per the germline V gene, CDR1 is SEHNR and CDR2 is FQNEAQ (reference sequence). CDR3 DNA sequence: TGTGCCAGCAGCTTATTACAGGGACTAGCCAAAAACATTCAGTACTTC. Translated: CASSLLQGLAKNIQYF.

This clonotype was seen ten or more times. The chain is built from TRBV10-3 and TRBJ2-1; 14 positions agree with TRBD2. The length of the CDR3 is 19 residues. In germline, CDR1 is ENHRY, CDR2 SYGVKD. V was pared by 6 bases and J by 3 bases, with 13 bases of the junction left unmatched. This CDR3 reads CAIRIQGTSGSGRYNEQFF. DNA of the CDR3: TGTGCCATCAGGATACAGGGGACTAGCGGGAGTGGACGCTACAATGAGCAGTTCTTC.

This clonotype was detected ten times or more. V and J are TRBV29-1 and TRBJ1-2; no reliable D call. The CDR3 totals 15 residues. Germline V gene lookup returns CDR1 SQVTM and CDR2 ANQGSEA. V was shortened by 0 bases and J by 2 bases, with 13 bases between the two germline ends. The CDR3 bases are TGCAGCGTTGAAGAGGAAGCCCGTTACAACTATGGCTACACCTTC. Translating gives CSVEEEARYNYGYTF.

This clonotype is labeled as medium-sized. The CDR3 loop reads CATSDLAGNSYNEQFF. DNA for the CDR3: TGTGCCACCAGTGATCTAGCGGGAAACTCCTACAATGAGCAGTTCTTC. V gene TRBV24-1 combines with J gene TRBJ2-1; the match to TRBD2 covers 9 bases. J lost 0 bases, V lost 3 bases, and 2 bases had no gene match. The CDR3 spans 16 residues. The germline gives CDR1 KGHDR, CDR2 SFDVKD.

This clonotype was seen ten or more times. V is TRBV21-1 and J is TRBJ2-4; no check of the table's D call, TRBD2, against the DNA was made. TRBV21-1 is a pseudogene. This CDR3 is built from 17 residues. DNA of the CDR3: TGTGCCAGCAGCTCGAGGCGGGGGGGTCAAGGCAAAAACATTCAGTACTTC. It encodes CASSSRRGGQGKNIQYF.